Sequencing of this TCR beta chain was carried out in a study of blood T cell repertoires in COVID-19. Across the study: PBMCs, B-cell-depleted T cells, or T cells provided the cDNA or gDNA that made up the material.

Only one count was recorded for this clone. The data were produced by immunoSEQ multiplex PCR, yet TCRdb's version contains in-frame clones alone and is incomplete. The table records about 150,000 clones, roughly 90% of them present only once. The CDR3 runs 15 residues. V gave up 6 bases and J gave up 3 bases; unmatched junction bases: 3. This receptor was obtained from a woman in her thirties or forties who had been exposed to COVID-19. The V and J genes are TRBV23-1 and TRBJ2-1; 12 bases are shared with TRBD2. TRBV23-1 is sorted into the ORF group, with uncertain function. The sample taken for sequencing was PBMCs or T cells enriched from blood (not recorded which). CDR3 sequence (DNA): TGCGCCAGCAGACCTAGCGGGGGGGGCTACAATGAGCAGTTCTTC. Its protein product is CASRPSGGGYNEQFF.